The rows below give T cell receptor beta chains drawn from one sample of a study of shared clonotypes between healthy human individuals. TCRdb keeps only in-frame clones here, not all; method: immunoSEQ multiplex PCR. The table records some 240,000 clones, just over 65% of them present only once. The specimen was memory CD4+ T cells sorted from blood. Receptor source: a man aged 30 to 39 in good health. CDR3s include the opening cysteine and the closing phenylalanine or tryptophan. The D gene is left open where the match is weak. Some rows have no size entry. The others give once, few or many, or a class for an expanded clone.

clone_size,d_call,j_call,v_call,cdr3_aa,cdr3_nt
many,TRBD1,TRBJ2-5,TRBV15,CATSGWDSQKTQYF,TGTGCCACCAGCGGATGGGACAGCCAGAAGACCCAGTACTTC
NA,NA,TRBJ1-2,TRBV2,CASRDGSSSYTF,TGTGCCAGTCGGGACGGCAGCAGTAGCTACACCTTC
NA,TRBD2,TRBJ2-3,TRBV5-4,CASSYGLAGVTDTQYF,TGTGCCAGCAGCTACGGACTAGCGGGAGTGACAGATACGCAGTATTTT
NA,NA,TRBJ1-2,TRBV5-8,CASSLTGAYGYTF,TGTGCCAGCAGCTTAACAGGCGCCTATGGCTACACCTTC
NA,NA,TRBJ2-7,TRBV6-5,CASSRSGSSYEQYF,TGTGCCAGCAGTAGAAGCGGAAGCTCCTACGAGCAGTACTTC
NA,TRBD1,TRBJ1-1,TRBV28,CASSNRGLNTEAFF,TGTGCCAGCAGCAACAGGGGATTGAACACTGAAGCTTTCTTT
NA,NA,TRBJ1-2,TRBV4-3,CASSQDRRNYGYTF,TGCGCCAGCAGCCAAGACAGGAGAAACTATGGCTACACCTTC
NA,NA,TRBJ2-5,TRBV2,CASSVDLETQYF,TGTGCCAGCAGTGTAGACTTAGAGACCCAGTACTTC
NA,TRBD2,TRBJ2-2,TRBV7-7,CASSLSSGNTGELFF,TGTGCTAGCAGCTTATCTAGCGGAAACACCGGGGAGCTGTTTTTT
NA,TRBD2,TRBJ2-1,TRBV15,CATSRTSGNSYNEQFF,TGTGCCACCAGCAGGACTAGCGGGAACTCCTACAATGAGCAGTTCTTC
NA,TRBD1,TRBJ2-2,TRBV6-1,CASSPGQGTSGELFF,TGTGCCAGCAGTCCGGGACAGGGTACTAGCGGGGAGCTGTTTTTT
few,NA,TRBJ1-4,TRBV6-1,CASSPHRASNEKLFF,TGTGCCAGCAGTCCTCACAGGGCTTCTAATGAAAAACTGTTTTTT
NA,NA,TRBJ2-3,TRBV11-3,CASSLSGVNTDTQYF,TGTGCCAGCAGCTTATCGGGAGTGAACACAGATACGCAGTATTTT
NA,NA,TRBJ2-3,TRBV19,CASSVRGGTDTQYF,TGTGCCAGTAGTGTTCGGGGTGGCACAGATACGCAGTATTTT
few,TRBD2,TRBJ2-2,TRBV9,CASTPSASGWSGELFF,TGTGCCAGCACCCCCTCGGCTAGCGGGTGGTCCGGGGAGCTGTTTTTT
few,TRBD2,TRBJ2-3,TRBV7-2,CASSFGGRPDTQYF,TGTGCCAGCAGCTTCGGCGGGAGGCCAGATACGCAGTATTTT
NA,NA,TRBJ2-1,TRBV7-2,CASSLMTPNNEQFF,TGTGCCAGCAGCTTAATGACCCCCAACAATGAGCAGTTCTTC
NA,NA,TRBJ1-2,TRBV5-5,CASSSPKQGWYGYTF,TGTGCCAGCAGCTCCCCAAAGCAGGGCTGGTATGGCTACACCTTC
once,TRBD1,TRBJ2-7,TRBV7-1,CASSLDAGTGTYEQYF,TGTGCCAGCAGCTTAGACGCCGGGACAGGTACCTACGAGCAGTACTTC
few,NA,TRBJ2-5,TRBV18,CASSARETQYF,TGTGCCAGCTCAGCTAGGGAGACCCAGTACTTC
NA,TRBD1,TRBJ2-2,TRBV5-6,CASSTRQGIGELFF,TGTGCCAGCAGCACCCGACAGGGGATCGGGGAGCTGTTTTTT
NA,TRBD1,TRBJ2-3,TRBV2,CASKRDRGSDTQYF,TGTGCCAGCAAACGGGACAGGGGATCAGATACGCAGTATTTT
NA,NA,TRBJ2-3,TRBV2,CASRYTDTQYF,TGTGCCAGCAGGTATACAGATACGCAGTATTTT
NA,NA,TRBJ2-4,TRBV15,CATSRGGRIGSNIQYF,TGTGCCACCAGCAGAGGGGGGCGCATCGGCTCTAACATTCAGTACTTC
NA,NA,TRBJ1-2,TRBV5-6,CASSLNRAYGYTF,TGTGCCAGCAGCTTGAACAGGGCGTATGGCTACACCTTC
NA,TRBD1,TRBJ2-7,TRBV5-8,CASSLAPGTAYEQYF,TGTGCCAGCAGCTTGGCCCCCGGGACAGCCTACGAGCAGTACTTC
NA,NA,TRBJ2-3,TRBV9,CASSVSKSTDTQYF,TGTGCCAGCAGCGTCTCGAAAAGCACAGATACGCAGTATTTT
NA,NA,TRBJ2-2,TRBV15,CATSRAIVALGELFF,TGTGCCACCAGCAGAGCCATCGTTGCTTTAGGGGAGCTGTTTTTT
NA,NA,TRBJ2-7,TRBV7-9,CASSLATGWGPEQYF,TGTGCCAGCAGCTTAGCCACCGGGTGGGGTCCGGAGCAGTACTTC
NA,NA,TRBJ2-7,TRBV19,CASSGTVSYEQYF,TGTGCCAGTAGCGGGACGGTCTCCTACGAGCAGTACTTC
NA,TRBD1,TRBJ2-7,TRBV6-5,CASKQSGTGRHEQYF,TGTGCCAGCAAGCAGTCCGGGACAGGGAGACACGAGCAGTACTTC
few,TRBD1,TRBJ2-1,TRBV7-9,CASSPRTGTSYNEQFF,TGTGCCAGCAGCCCCAGGACAGGGACATCCTACAATGAGCAGTTCTTC
once,TRBD2,TRBJ2-7,TRBV28,CASSFHAGLAGYEQYF,TGTGCCAGCAGTTTCCACGCGGGACTAGCGGGTTACGAGCAGTACTTC
NA,TRBD2,TRBJ2-7,TRBV19,CASSIGRLAGRFPVSYEQYF,TGTGCCAGTAGTATCGGGCGGCTAGCGGGAAGATTTCCCGTATCATACGAGCAGTACTTC
once,NA,TRBJ2-6,TRBV27,CASSFFDTSGANVLTF,TGTGCCAGCAGTTTCTTCGACACCTCTGGGGCCAACGTCCTGACTTTC
few,NA,TRBJ1-1,TRBV6-4,CASSEAMNTEAFF,TGTGCCAGCAGTGAGGCGATGAACACTGAAGCTTTCTTT
NA,TRBD2,TRBJ2-2,TRBV5-1,CASSLGGRNTGELFF,TGCGCCAGCAGCTTGGGCGGGAGGAACACCGGGGAGCTGTTTTTT
NA,TRBD2,TRBJ2-2,TRBV5-5,CASSPGTSGSLWANTGELFF,TGTGCCAGCAGCCCGGGGACTAGCGGGAGCCTGTGGGCTAACACCGGGGAGCTGTTTTTT
NA,NA,TRBJ2-7,TRBV11-2,CASSLDRHEQYF,TGTGCCAGCAGCTTAGACCGGCACGAGCAGTACTTC
NA,NA,TRBJ1-2,TRBV30,CAWTPDTRLIGYTF,TGTGCCTGGACCCCTGACACACGGTTGATCGGCTACACCTTC
NA,TRBD1,TRBJ1-2,TRBV28,CASSAHFGGQGRNNNYGYTF,TGTGCCAGCAGTGCCCATTTTGGAGGACAGGGGCGGAACAATAACTATGGCTACACCTTC
many,TRBD1,TRBJ1-1,TRBV29-1,CSASGGWGMNTEAFF,TGCAGCGCTTCAGGGGGCTGGGGGATGAACACTGAAGCTTTCTTT